The following is a T cell receptor (beta chain) sequence with its context. The antigen is not known. The sample originates from a study of T cell responses to AZD1222 COVID-19 vaccine. Findings of the study overall: CD4 TCRs associated with vaccination spanned spike, dominating at 160-218 and 743-854.

Germline CDR1 and CDR2: SGHVS and FQNEAQ. J lost 0 bases, V lost 5 bases, and 10 bases had no gene match. The length of the CDR3 is 16 residues. The repertoire was sequenced with immunoSEQ multiplex PCR; TCRdb's copy has only in-frame clones and lacks some. This sample yields over 100,000 clones, of which 90% to 95% are seen a single time; 1.5% to 2% belongs to the top ten. The receptor was derived from an adult in good health. This chain connects TRBV7-8 to TRBJ2-7; TRBD1 matches at 7 bases. The sample in question was peripheral blood, obtained on day 0 of AZD1222 vaccination. CDR3 in amino acids: CASSPSGTVFSYEQYF. The CDR3, as DNA: TGTGCCAGCAGCCCATCCGGGACAGTCTTCTCCTACGAGCAGTACTTC.